This TCR beta chain was recovered during a study of regulatory T cells in long-lasting Graves disease (dated by TCRdb to the early 2020s). Some background on the complete study: Persistent Graves' disease meant more than 5 years of antithyroid drug treatment with TSH receptor autoantibodies that stayed positive. Patients with persistent Graves' disease were compared with patients with newly diagnosed Graves' disease using TCR sequencing and RNA sequencing of peripheral blood. The study was conducted in China and was registered as a clinical trial. TCR sequencing covered roughly 13 persistent and 20 or so newly diagnosed Graves' disease patients, about 35 samples in total. Persistent Graves' disease patients in the clinical cohort had taken antithyroid drugs for approximately 10 years on average.

The germline V gene supplies CDR1 KGHSH and CDR2 LQKENI. The junction shows trimming of 6 bases on V and 6 bases on J, plus 15 bases between the germline ends. Spanning cysteine to phenylalanine, the CDR3 consists of 13 amino acids. The DNA shown is the 39-base CDR3, in frame from base 1. This clonotype was seen only a few times. Its cognate antigen has yet to be identified. There are no base qualities to consult, and no much larger clone falls within one base. The sample's time point, from its label and the paper: persistent/refractory GD, antithyroid drugs over 5 years with positive TRAb. For both TCR sequencing and RNA sequencing, RNA was extracted from PBMCs in TRIzol. Graves' disease was diagnosed according to American Thyroid Association guidelines. Recruitment of patients was carried out at an endocrinology department in Xi'an, China. Each patient gave 8.5 to 9.5 milliliters of peripheral blood, collected in an EDTA anticoagulant tube. Ficoll Paque Plus density gradient separation was used to isolate PBMCs, and no further T cell sorting was performed. An Agilent 2100 Bioanalyzer and agarose gel were used to check RNA quality, while a NanoDrop 2000 measured RNA concentration.

Library preparation employed multiplex PCR. The instrument given in TCRdb is Illumina HiSeq 4000. iRepertoire HTBI primers and Arm-PCR amplification of CDR3 regions were used to construct TCR beta libraries. Gel purification was performed on PCR products prior to sequencing. The authors' analysis ran thus. Gene usage analysis of CDR3 amino acid clonotypes used the 50 to 70 TRBV and around 13 TRBJ segments found across samples. COPE and FqMerger were used to merge the filtered high-quality paired reads into contigs. BLAST was used to align contigs to IMGT TRBV, TRBD and TRBJ reference genes, with CDR3 defined following IMGT. Clonotypes above 0.1% frequency were classified as highly expanded clones. Shannon entropy served as the measure of repertoire diversity, while the Gini coefficient captured V-J evenness. A clonotype found in more than one individual was treated as public. The raw public reads went through TCRdb reprocessing: fastp at Q25, MiXCR clone calling, in-frame beta chains kept. Entries are consolidated by CDR3 protein sequence, retaining the most common genes and DNA. Here the V and J calls rest on TCRdb's processing, not on the authors' analysis. This sample comprises a few hundred thousand distinct CDR3 sequences, about 25% of them detected only once. The top ten constitute about a quarter of the sample.

Broad study findings and their caveats: Sequencing and analysis were limited to the TCR beta chain. Because the primary lesion, thyroid tissue, could not be accessed, the study looked at peripheral blood alone. The small sample size was acknowledged by the authors as a limitation that may reduce accuracy. Persistent Graves' disease patients showed lower TCR Shannon entropy and fewer highly expanded clones than newly diagnosed patients, suggesting clonal expansion. Persistent disease showed preferential use of TRBV28, TRBJ1-2 and TRBJ2-5, whereas newly diagnosed disease favored TRBV20-1 and TRBJ2-1. Persistent patients shared more public clonotypes among themselves (around 3,000) than newly diagnosed patients did (more than 950).

This clonotype was obtained from a female donor with Graves disease. This specimen was peripheral blood mononuclear cells (PBMCs), taken when the disease was refractory, from a patient treated with antithyroid drugs. The chain links TRBV18 with TRBJ2-7, with no confident D gene call. The nucleotide sequence is given as TGTGCCAGCTCGCTTAGTGACCCGTTCGAGCAGTACTTC. This translates into CASSLSDPFEQYF.